This TCR beta chain was captured in a study of CD4 T cells in relation to SARS-CoV-2 and coronaviruses. Unexposed donor CD4+ T cells date from about 2011-2018, before the COVID-19 pandemic. After ten to eleven days of culture, CD4+ T cells were isolated. Sequencing used immunoSEQ multiplex PCR; TCRdb keeps in-frame clones, though not all of them. The table shows tens of thousands of clones, with about 73% occurring only once. A word on this clone: No antigen is known for it.

General study findings and limits: No crossreactivity against non-spike viral proteins was tested here.

CDR3 length: 17 amino acids. From germline, CDR1 is SGHVS and CDR2 FNYEAQ. After removal of 6 bases from V and 4 bases from J, the junction contained 8 bases not matched to a gene. The rearrangement links TRBV7-6 to TRBJ2-1; 14 bases align to TRBD2. The sample consisted of CD4+ T cells from PBMCs, cultured in vitro. The sequence derives from a human donor in good health. CDR3 DNA sequence: TGTGCCAGCAGTTACGGACTAGCGGGAGGTAGATACAATGAGCAGTTCTTC. Translation: CASSYGLAGGRYNEQFF.